The T cell receptor beta chain described here comes from a study of shared clonotypes between healthy human individuals (dated by TCRdb to the early 2020s). About the study as a whole: A few men and two women, aged 18 to 49 years, made up the cohort. For each donor, three plates each were used for CD4 naive and CD4 memory, two plates were used for CD8 naive, and one plate was used for CD8 memory. The study deeply sequenced blood TCR repertoires of five healthy adults to estimate repertoire size and the extent of clonotype sharing between individuals. To increase sequencing depth and limit assay-specific biases, different laboratories used diverse techniques to prepare libraries and sequence TCR repertoires. Leukapheresis yielded between about 0.85 and 9.5 billion PBMCs per donor. General conclusions and limits of the study: Naive subsets generally had larger estimated clonotype richness than memory subsets. When several donors were compared, the shared fraction of clonotypes was 5% to 6.5% for naive CD4, around 3.5% for naive CD8, 2% to 2.5% for memory CD4, and approximately 0.4% for memory CD8. Higher generation probabilities were observed for clonotypes shared by all four sorted-subset donors than for non-shared clonotypes. Because the study included a small number of donors, the genetic and exposure-history diversity represented was limited. Even with the large sequencing depth, rarefaction of the sorted-subset datasets indicated that sequencing was incomplete. Sampling was restricted to blood, and TCR repertoires in tissue are likely to differ from TCR repertoires in blood. Based on pairwise subsampling, the degree of clonotype sharing among donors was expected to be affected by sequencing depth.

TCR CDR3 regions were amplified from genomic DNA by multiplex PCR using the deep immunoSEQ assay. Extracted genomic DNA from each cell subset was spread evenly across all wells of several immunoSEQ 96-well plates, with each plate serving as a replicate. Each replicate PCR for sorted subsets received roughly 0.2 ug genomic DNA, equal to tens of thousands of T cell genomes. The purified libraries were quantified using a Qubit 3.0 fluorometer, sized with a Bioanalyzer 2100, and then quantified again using the KAPA Library Quantification kit. Every immunoSEQ 96-well plate was sequenced on a dedicated single-read 150-cycle Illumina NextSeq 550 flow cell. The original pipeline was this. The immunoSEQ output contained only junctional sequences without quality scores, so filtering could not match that applied to full-length reads. To assign V/J genes and CDR3, sequences were annotated using PyIR, a Python wrapper for IgBLAST v1.9, with IMGT germline references. Reads with weak V/J assignments (E-value above 1e-6), missing CDR3, stop codons, out-of-frame junctions, or ambiguous translated residues were removed. V3J clonotypes were defined by identical inferred V gene, J gene, and CDR3 amino acid sequence. Percentage overlap between repertoires was calculated by dividing the number of shared unique clonotypes by the size of the smaller repertoire. Repertoire richness was assessed with RTK rarefaction, the Chao1 estimator, and Recon v2.1 estimates of unobserved clonotypes. For all TCRbeta clonotypes obtained by the gDNA method from a handful of donors, generation probabilities were computed with OLGA. TCRdb took this table from immuneACCESS and kept in-frame rearrangements with V and J called. Such tables lack part of the clones; where checked against another copy, unresolved V genes explain under half of the gap, and the rest is unexplained. From that table come the V and J calls and clone size; the DNA was used to work out D and trimming. The sample data list about 530,000 clones, and 95% to 97% of these were observed just once. The ten largest clones represent about 0.054% of the sample.

CDR3 length: 15 amino acids, cysteine to phenylalanine. CDR3 DNA is the only sequence kept; it has 45 bases, read in frame from the first base. The germline V gene (reference sequence) gives CDR1 as SEHNR and CDR2 as FQNEAQ. Notes on this clone: This clone's antigen is unknown. One junction end does not reproduce the germline sequence, and a read error may be involved.

Donors were healthy HIV-negative adults with no recently reported acute infections or vaccinations. All donors were Caucasian adults living in Nashville, Tennessee, USA. CD4+ T cells were enriched by magnetic negative selection; naive cells were then positively selected on CD45RA, and the negative fraction formed the memory subset. After blood collection by leukapheresis, PBMCs were isolated using Ficoll-Histopaque density gradient centrifugation and then cryopreserved in the vapor phase of liquid nitrogen. Analytical flow cytometry was used to check the purity and quantity of every magnetically sorted T cell population. Genomic DNA was isolated from each sorted fraction and quantified by UV absorbance on a Nanodrop 2000c.

The chain employs TRBV7-9 and TRBJ1-2, and the D gene may be TRBD1, 6 bases matching. The source material was naive CD4+ T cells sorted from blood. Interpreted using the paper, the cell subset or site label stands for: CD45RA+ positively selected. This receptor was identified in a woman younger than 45 in good health. CDR3 protein: CASSLARTDNYGYTF. The nucleotides read TGTGCCAGCAGCCTAGCCCGGACAGATAACTATGGCTACACCTTC.